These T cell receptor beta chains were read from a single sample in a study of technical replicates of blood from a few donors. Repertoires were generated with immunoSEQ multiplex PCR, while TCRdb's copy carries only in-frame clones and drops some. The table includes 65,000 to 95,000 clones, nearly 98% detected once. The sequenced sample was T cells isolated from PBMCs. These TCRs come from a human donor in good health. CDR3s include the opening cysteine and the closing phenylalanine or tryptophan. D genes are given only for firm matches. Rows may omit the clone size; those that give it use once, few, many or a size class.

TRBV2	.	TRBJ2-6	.	CASSTRSGANVLTF	TGTGCCAGCAGTACGAGATCTGGGGCCAACGTCCTGACTTTC
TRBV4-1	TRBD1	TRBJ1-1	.	CASSQGVQGAGEAFF	TGCGCCAGCAGCCAAGGGGTACAGGGGGCAGGTGAAGCTTTCTTT
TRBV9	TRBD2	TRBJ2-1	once	CASSVGSASGINFNEQFF	TGTGCCAGCAGCGTAGGCTCGGCTAGCGGGATCAATTTCAATGAGCAGTTCTTC
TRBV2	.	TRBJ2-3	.	CASRRMDNKRTTDTQYF	TGTGCCAGCAGAAGAATGGACAATAAACGCACCACAGATACGCAGTATTTT
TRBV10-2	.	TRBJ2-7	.	CASTGGSYEQYF	TGCGCCAGCACAGGAGGGTCCTACGAGCAGTACTTC
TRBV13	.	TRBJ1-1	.	CASSLGTSDTEAFF	TGTGCCAGCAGCTTAGGGACATCTGACACTGAAGCTTTCTTT
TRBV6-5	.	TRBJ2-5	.	CASRNSQETQYF	TGTGCCAGCAGGAACAGTCAAGAGACCCAGTACTTC
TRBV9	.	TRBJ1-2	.	CASSAVARSYGYTF	TGTGCCAGCAGCGCGGTCGCAAGGAGCTATGGCTACACCTTC
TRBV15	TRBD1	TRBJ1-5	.	CATSRDRGRNQPQHF	TGTGCCACCAGCAGAGACAGGGGGCGGAATCAGCCCCAGCATTTT
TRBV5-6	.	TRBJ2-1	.	CASSRTTQNNEQFF	TGTGCCAGCAGCCGGACTACACAGAACAATGAGCAGTTCTTC
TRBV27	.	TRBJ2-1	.	CASHGGYNEQFF	TGTGCCAGCCATGGGGGGTACAATGAGCAGTTCTTC
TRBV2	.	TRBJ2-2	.	CASTREGGNTGELFF	TGTGCCAGTACCCGAGAAGGAGGAAACACCGGGGAGCTGTTTTTT
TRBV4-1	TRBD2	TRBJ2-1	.	CASSPRGDYNEQFF	TGCGCCAGCAGCCCGCGGGGGGACTACAATGAGCAGTTCTTC
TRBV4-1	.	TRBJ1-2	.	CASSHLVGQGNGYTF	TGCGCCAGCAGCCACCTAGTCGGGCAGGGAAATGGCTACACCTTC
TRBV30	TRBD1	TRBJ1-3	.	CAWSTIRTRTRGTGNTIYF	TGTGCCTGGAGTACCATCCGGACGCGAACCAGGGGGACGGGAAACACCATATATTTT
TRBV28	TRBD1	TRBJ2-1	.	CAINRDRVDEQFF	TGTGCCATCAACCGGGACAGGGTCGATGAGCAGTTCTTC
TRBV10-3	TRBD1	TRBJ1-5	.	CAISDTGQGRYSNQPQHF	TGTGCCATCAGTGACACGGGACAGGGGCGTTATAGCAATCAGCCCCAGCATTTT
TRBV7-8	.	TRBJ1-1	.	CASSLRQGRTNTEAFF	TGTGCCAGCAGCTTACGCCAGGGCAGAACGAACACTGAAGCTTTCTTT
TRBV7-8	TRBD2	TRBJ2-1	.	CASSLPSLAGGLDEQFF	TGTGCCAGCAGCCTCCCAAGTCTAGCGGGGGGGTTAGATGAGCAGTTCTTC
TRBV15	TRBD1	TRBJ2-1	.	CATSQTGNGEQFF	TGTGCCACCAGCCAGACAGGGAACGGGGAGCAGTTCTTC
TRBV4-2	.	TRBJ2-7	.	CASSQPGAGSRYEQYF	TGTGCCAGCAGCCAACCCGGCGCGGGGAGCCGCTACGAGCAGTACTTC
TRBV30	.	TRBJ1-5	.	CAWSPGTSTQPQHF	TGTGCCTGGAGTCCCGGGACAAGTACTCAGCCCCAGCATTTT
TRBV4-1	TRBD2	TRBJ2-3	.	CASSHKPMREVSDTQYF	TGCGCCAGCAGCCATAAACCTATGCGGGAGGTTTCAGATACGCAGTATTTT
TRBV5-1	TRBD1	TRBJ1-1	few	CASSPGQGVEAFF	TGCGCCAGCAGCCCGGGACAGGGTGTTGAAGCTTTCTTT
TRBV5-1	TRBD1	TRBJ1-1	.	CASSLEGAGVNTEAFF	TGCGCCAGCAGCTTGGAGGGGGCTGGGGTGAACACTGAAGCTTTCTTT
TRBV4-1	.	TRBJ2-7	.	CASSQVGGNYEQYF	TGCGCCAGCAGCCAAGTTGGAGGGAACTACGAGCAGTACTTC
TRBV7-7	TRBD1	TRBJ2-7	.	CASSKRQGHYEQYF	TGTGCTAGCAGCAAAAGACAGGGCCACTACGAGCAGTACTTC
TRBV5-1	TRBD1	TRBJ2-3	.	CASSTDRGRTDTQYF	TGCGCCAGCAGCACTGACAGGGGGCGGACAGATACGCAGTATTTT
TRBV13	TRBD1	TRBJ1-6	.	CASSLGGSHRGNNSPLHF	TGTGCCAGCAGCTTAGGGGGTTCGCACAGGGGTAATAATTCACCCCTCCACTTT
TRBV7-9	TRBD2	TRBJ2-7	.	CASSLGTSEYYEQYF	TGTGCCAGCAGCTTAGGCACTAGCGAATACTACGAGCAGTACTTC
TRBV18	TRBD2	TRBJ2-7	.	CASSTLGGRGYEQYF	TGTGCCAGCTCAACGCTTGGCGGGAGGGGGTACGAGCAGTACTTC
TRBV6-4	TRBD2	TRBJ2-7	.	CASRKTSGDYEQYF	TGTGCCAGCAGAAAGACTAGCGGGGACTACGAGCAGTACTTC
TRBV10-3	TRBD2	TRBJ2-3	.	CAISESRGKAGVSPGTDTQYF	TGTGCCATCAGTGAATCGAGGGGAAAAGCGGGAGTGAGCCCTGGCACAGATACGCAGTATTTT
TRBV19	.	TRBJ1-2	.	CASSKVGGDYGYTF	TGTGCCAGTAGTAAGGTCGGGGGAGACTATGGCTACACCTTC
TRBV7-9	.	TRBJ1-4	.	CASSTRDEKLFF	TGTGCCAGCAGCACTCGGGATGAAAAACTGTTTTTT
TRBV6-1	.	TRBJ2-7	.	CASRPQGSSYEQYF	TGTGCCAGCAGGCCGCAGGGGAGCTCCTACGAGCAGTACTTC
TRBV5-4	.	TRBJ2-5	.	CASSADSQETQYF	TGTGCCAGCAGCGCGGACTCTCAAGAGACCCAGTACTTC
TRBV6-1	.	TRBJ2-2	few	CASSEAGLTGELFF	TGTGCCAGCAGTGAAGCTGGACTAACCGGGGAGCTGTTTTTT
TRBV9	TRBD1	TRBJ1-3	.	CASSPRTGVISGNTIYF	TGTGCCAGCAGCCCCCGGACAGGGGTTATTTCCGGAAACACCATATATTTT
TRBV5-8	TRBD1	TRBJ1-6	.	CASSPRDRRISPLHF	TGTGCCAGCAGCCCGAGGGACAGGAGGATCTCACCCCTCCACTTT
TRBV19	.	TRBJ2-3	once	CASSTTGADTQYF	TGTGCCAGTAGCACGACAGGCGCAGATACGCAGTATTTT
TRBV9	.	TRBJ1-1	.	CASSLLPENTEAFF	TGTGCCAGCAGCCTACTCCCCGAAAACACTGAAGCTTTCTTT
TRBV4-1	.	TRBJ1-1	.	CASSPSSGESEAFF	TGCGCCAGCAGCCCGTCTTCAGGGGAATCGGAAGCTTTCTTT
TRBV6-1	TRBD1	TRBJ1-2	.	CASSEIWWTGMSRVQGYTF	TGTGCCAGCAGTGAAATATGGTGGACAGGGATGAGCCGGGTGCAGGGCTACACCTTC
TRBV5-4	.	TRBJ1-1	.	CASSLSVGTVWTEAFF	TGTGCCAGCAGCTTGTCGGTGGGGACTGTATGGACTGAAGCTTTCTTT
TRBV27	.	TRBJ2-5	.	CASGGTGRSQYF	TGTGCCAGCGGTGGAACGGGGAGGTCCCAGTACTTC
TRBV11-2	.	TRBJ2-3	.	CASSSGPTDTQYF	TGTGCCAGCAGTTCGGGTCCCACAGATACGCAGTATTTT
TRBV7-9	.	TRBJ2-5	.	CASSPRRLAWEQETQYF	TGTGCCAGCAGCCCCCGGAGGCTAGCTTGGGAACAAGAGACCCAGTACTTC
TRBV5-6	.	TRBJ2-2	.	CASSFLTGELFF	TGTGCCAGCAGCTTCCTTACCGGGGAGCTGTTTTTT
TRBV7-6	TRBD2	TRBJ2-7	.	CASSFLSGNSYEQYF	TGTGCCAGCAGCTTTCTTAGCGGGAACTCCTACGAGCAGTACTTC
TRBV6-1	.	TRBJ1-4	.	CASSEFVDYEGKLFF	TGTGCCAGCAGTGAATTTGTGGACTACGAAGGGAAACTGTTTTTT
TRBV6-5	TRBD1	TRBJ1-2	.	CASSYKGQGRYGYTF	TGTGCCAGCAGTTACAAAGGACAGGGACGGTATGGCTACACCTTC
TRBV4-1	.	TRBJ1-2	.	CASSQDLDSWGYGYTF	TGCGCCAGCAGCCAAGATCTAGACAGTTGGGGCTATGGCTACACCTTC
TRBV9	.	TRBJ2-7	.	CASSVVGGGWDEQYF	TGTGCCAGCAGCGTAGTGGGAGGTGGGTGGGACGAGCAGTACTTC
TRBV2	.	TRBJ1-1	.	CASSFSSEGEAFF	TGTGCCAGCAGTTTTTCCTCGGAGGGTGAAGCTTTCTTT
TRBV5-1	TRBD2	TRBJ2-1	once	CASRRLAGGDEQFF	TGCGCCAGCAGGCGACTAGCGGGAGGAGATGAGCAGTTCTTC
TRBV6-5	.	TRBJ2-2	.	CASGRGVAGELFF	TGTGCCAGCGGGCGGGGTGTAGCCGGGGAGCTGTTTTTT